This TCR beta chain emerged from a study of blood T cell repertoires in COVID-19 (TCRdb year 2020). Turning to the overall study: Samples covering the acute and convalescent phases of COVID-19 were provided by collaborators in the United States, Italy and Spain. The prospective study material was composed of cDNA or gDNA derived from T cells, B-cell-depleted T cells, or PBMCs. Subjects who had been exposed to COVID-19, were actively infected with it, or had recovered from it provided the deeply sampled blood TCRbeta repertoires that made up the dataset. A freely available public database, intended as a resource for researchers studying the immune response to SARS-CoV-2, is where the repertoires were released. The samples were drawn from the first 160 participants of the ongoing ImmuneRACE study and from over a thousand subjects provided by 6 global collaborators. Sample metadata almost always included a de-identified subject ID, COVID-19 status, age in years and sex. HLA class I and class II types, where available, came from metadata supplied by the sample provider rather than from assay-based typing. Here is what the overall study found, with its caveats: The quantity of clinical and demographic metadata differed by source and by participant and was supplied without curation.

A remark on this clone: Its antigen specificity is not known. The sample holds no much larger clone one base away, and base qualities are not on file.

The immunoSEQ Assay, a bias-controlled multiplex PCR, was used to amplify TCRbeta CDR3 regions from genomic DNA. In the paper's pipeline: The number of nucleated cells in each sample was estimated from the amplification of reference gene primers within the assay. To quantify the absolute abundance of each unique TCRbeta CDR3 rearrangement, sequence reads were collapsed and filtered. For each sample, productive Simpson clonality was calculated as the square root of Simpson's diversity index over productive rearrangements. TCRdb provides this immuneACCESS table in a form limited to in-frame rearrangements. Some clones are lacking; in checked studies, under half of them reflect an unresolved V gene, and why the rest are absent is not known. V and J calls plus clone size are reproduced from that table; the DNA served to infer D and trimming. In this sample the table shows some 290,000 clones, approximately 87% of which occur a single time. The ten largest clonotypes hold roughly 4.6% of the sample.

A second Seattle source provided samples from volunteer blood donors who had recovered from COVID-19. Each collaborating institution followed its own protocols to collect whole blood in K2EDTA tubes. Collaborator samples were shipped for TCRbeta analysis as frozen whole blood, isolated PBMCs, or DNA extracted from either sample type. Per the germline V gene, SGHAT is the CDR1 and FQNNGV is the CDR2. The CDR3 numbers 15 residues from cysteine through phenylalanine. The kept DNA is CDR3 alone, 45 bases in frame from the first base. V lost 2 bases and J lost 3 bases; the stretch between them is 12 bases long.

Rearrangement joined TRBV11-2 to TRBJ2-3, with the D gene not clear enough to name. The TCR comes from a man in his fifties or sixties who had recovered from COVID-19. Sample: peripheral blood. The nucleotides read TGTGCCAGCAGCTTAAGTTTACTATCAACAGATACGCAGTATTTT. This yields the protein CASSLSLLSTDTQYF.